This passage covers 17 T cell receptor beta chains from one sample sequenced in a study of blood T cells in healthy people across ages. A second PCR of about 6 to 11 cycles used a sample-barcoded 5' primer and a J-beta primer mix. TCRdb re-analysed the 5' RACE reads in MiXCR, keeping a single row per CDR3 protein. The sample holds roughly 730,000 distinct CDR3 sequences, 56% seen once. The specimen sequenced was blood. The receptors originated from a man aged 40-49 years in good health.

The chain couples TRBV7-9 to TRBJ2-5; 7 bases are a match to TRBD2. This CDR3 spans 14 amino acids. The V gene end was trimmed by 3 bases and the J gene end by 4 bases; junction bases not matched to a gene: 5. The V gene's germline CDR1 is SEHNR and CDR2 FQNEAQ (reference sequence). The CDR3 DNA follows: TGTGCCAGCAGCTTTACGAGACTAGCAGAGACCCAGTACTTC. This gives the protein CASSFTRLAETQYF.

The rearrangement uses TRBV12-3 or TRBV12-4 and TRBJ1-5; D is perhaps TRBD1 (5 bases). CDR3 length: 14 amino acids. The ends were cut back, 3 bases at V and 5 bases at J, with 11 bases in the middle. The CDR3 protein is CASSFWGPHQPQHF. As DNA, the CDR3 is TGTGCCAGCAGTTTTTGGGGCCCTCATCAGCCCCAGCATTTT.

This CDR3 is CASSLVGRSGANVLTF. The CDR3 DNA sequence: TGTGCCAGCAGCTTGGTAGGGCGATCTGGGGCCAACGTCCTGACTTTC. This chain connects TRBV5-5 to TRBJ2-6; no firm D call. Germline V gene data show CDR1 as SGHKS and CDR2 as YYEKEE (reference sequence). The V and J ends lost 0 bases and 1 base respectively, with 8 bases between them. This CDR3 spans 16 amino acids.

The rearrangement uses TRBV7-2 and TRBJ2-7; D is uncertain. The CDR3 runs 13 residues. Per the germline V gene, CDR1 is SGHTA and CDR2 is FQGNSA. Trimming shortened V by 2 bases and J by 1 base, and 6 bases separated the two germline ends. The CDR3: CASSLIGSYEQYF. DNA of the CDR3: TGTGCCAGCAGCTTAATAGGTTCCTACGAGCAGTACTTC.

In its sample, this clonotype was seen a few times. The genes are TRBV14 and TRBJ2-1; TRBD2 aligns across 14 bases. The CDR3 sequence is 16 residues long. With V trimmed by 4 bases and J by 6 bases, 5 bases remained unmatched. Per the germline V gene, CDR1 is SGHDN and CDR2 is FVKESK. In DNA form, the CDR3 reads TGTGCCAGCAGCCGCCCCGGGACTAGCGGGAGCAATGAGCAGTTCTTC. Protein: CASSRPGTSGSNEQFF.

Points on this clonotype: A read error may explain this, as a much larger clone is one base away. This chain links TRBV20-1 with TRBJ2-7; perhaps TRBD2 as D (5 bases). V was trimmed by 6 bases and J by 0 bases, leaving 12 bases between them. Germline CDR1 is DFQATT and CDR2 is SNEGSKA (reference sequence). This CDR3 is built from 13 residues. The CDR3 reads CSAPAAVSYEQYF. CDR3 bases: TGCAGTGCCCCCGCAGCGGTCTCCTACGAGCAGTACTTC.

This clonotype was seen a handful of times. V gene TRBV5-8 combines with J gene TRBJ2-7; the match to TRBD1 covers 9 bases. Trimming at V came to 2 bases and at J to 6 bases, leaving 6 bases not matched to a gene. Germline CDR1 and CDR2: SGHTS and YDEGEE. The CDR3 runs to 14 residues. The DNA of the CDR3 is TGTGCCAGCAGCTTCGACAGGGGGTATTCCGAGCAGTACTTC. Protein sequence: CASSFDRGYSEQYF. Filled out from reference TRBV5-8 and TRBJ2-7, the complete variable domain reads EAGVTQSPTHLIKTRGQQATLRCSPISGHTSVYWYQQALGLGLQFLLWYDEGEERNRGNFPPRFSGRQFPNYSSELNVNALELEDSALYLCASSFDRGYSEQYFGPGTRLTVT.

In nucleotides, the CDR3 is TGTGCCTGGGGTCTTGGGAGCAATCAGCCCCAGCATTTT. Translating it yields CAWGLGSNQPQHF. The rearrangement uses TRBV30 and TRBJ1-5; D gene unclear. Deletions cut 5 bases from V and 1 base from J, with 9 bases between. Germline-derived CDR1 and CDR2 are GTSNPN and SVGIG (reference sequence). The CDR3 is made up of 13 amino acids.

The chain links TRBV7-2 to TRBJ1-2, with D unresolved. The CDR3 totals 13 residues. V lost 0 bases to trimming and J lost 4 bases, with 6 bases between them. The germline V gene encodes CDR1 SGHTA and CDR2 FQGNSA. The CDR3 loop reads CASSLAPAYGYTF. Written as DNA, the CDR3 is TGTGCCAGCAGCTTAGCGCCCGCCTATGGCTACACCTTC.

The V and J genes are TRBV4-1 and TRBJ2-5; D is tentatively TRBD1 or TRBD2 (6 bases each). V lost 4 bases and J lost 1, with 19 bases in between. The CDR3 is 17 residues long. Germline loops: CDR1 MGHRA, CDR2 YSYEKL. CDR3 coding DNA: TGCGCCAGCAGCCTGGGGGCTAGCGTTGGGCCCCAAGAGACCCAGTACTTC. Its translation is CASSLGASVGPQETQYF.

In nucleotides, the CDR3 is TGCAGTGCTAGAGATCTAGGGGGAGGGGTTTCCGGGGAGCTGTTTTTT. Translation gives CSARDLGGGVSGELFF. The chain combines TRBV20-1 with TRBJ2-2, with D possibly matching TRBD2 (7 bases). Germline V gene lookup returns CDR1 DFQATT and CDR2 SNEGSKA (reference sequence). The CDR3 covers 16 residues. The V and J ends lost 0 bases and 6 bases respectively, with 17 bases between them.

The sample holds one count of this clonotype. The chain has TRBV27 and TRBJ2-5; TRBD2 agrees at 12 bases. Judging by the DNA end, TRBJ2-7 fits better; the J call may be wrong. Germline CDR1 reads MNHEY; CDR2 reads SMNVEV (reference sequence). The CDR3 extends over 16 amino acids. The CDR3, as DNA: TGTGCCAGCAGTTTATCGGCCCTAGCGGGAGGGGGCGAGCAGTACTTC. It yields the protein CASSLSALAGGGEQYF.

This chain connects TRBV6-5 to TRBJ2-1, with a possible D match to TRBD1 (5 bases). This CDR3 has 16 residues. Germline V lookup: CDR1 MNHEY, CDR2 SVGAGI. V was cut by 8 bases and J by 1 base, with 18 bases left in between. CDR3 protein: CASGAGPPSSYNEQFF. The CDR3 DNA is TGTGCCAGCGGAGCAGGGCCCCCATCTTCCTACAATGAGCAGTTCTTC.

This clonotype was picked up a small number of times. The chain uses TRBV28 and TRBJ1-2; 7 bases fit TRBD1. J lost 4 bases, V lost 6 bases, and 5 bases had no gene match. The CDR3 runs 13 residues. Germline lookup yields CDR1 MDHEN and CDR2 SYDVKM. The CDR3, as DNA: TGTGCCAGCAGCCCGGACAGGTCCTATGGCTACACCTTC. As protein: CASSPDRSYGYTF.

In this sample, this clonotype turned up once. This chain connects TRBV7-2 to TRBJ1-2; TRBD1 agrees at 7 bases. Germline CDR1 SGHTA, CDR2 FQGNSA. The junction had 21 bases not matched to a gene; V was cut back by 6 bases and J by 8 bases. This CDR3 has 17 amino acids. The CDR3 nucleotides read TGTGCCAGCAGGTCTCTAGGGGGCGGGGGACAGAGCGGCGGCTACACCTTC. It yields the protein CASRSLGGGGQSGGYTF.

This clonotype was seen once. The chain combines TRBV27 with TRBJ2-7, with TRBD1 identical over 7 bases. This CDR3 has 16 residues. The ends lost 4 bases at V and 2 bases at J; junction bases unmatched: 11. From germline, CDR1 is MNHEY and CDR2 SMNVEV (reference sequence). The CDR3 bases are TGTGCCAGCAGTTCATACTACAGGGGATCCCCCTACGAGCAGTACTTC. Translated, it gives CASSSYYRGSPYEQYF.

The CDR3 DNA follows: TGCGCCAGCAGCCGTAGCGGAGAGGAGGGAGAGACCCAGTACTTC. It encodes CASSRSGEEGETQYF. This chain connects TRBV5-1 to TRBJ2-5; D might be TRBD2 (6 bases). With 4 bases removed from V and 4 bases from J, the gap between germline ends came to 17 bases. Germline loops: CDR1 SGHRS, CDR2 YFSETQ. The CDR3 consists of 15 residues. Complete variable domain (other parts from reference TRBV5-1 and TRBJ2-5): KAGVTQTPRYLIKTRGQQVTLSCSPISGHRSVSWYQQTPGQGLQFLFEYFSETQRNKGNFPGRFSGRQFSNSRSEMNVSTLELGDSALYLCASSRSGEEGETQYFGPGTRLLVL.